The rows below give T cell receptor beta chains drawn from one sample of a study of Graves' ophthalmopathy and Graves' hyperthyroidism. TCRdb analysed the multiplex PCR reads with MiXCR anew, one entry per CDR3 protein. The table includes 400,000 to 450,000 distinct CDR3 sequences, approximately 21% detected once. Sequenced: peripheral blood. These receptors all stem from a woman aged 18-35 years with stable Graves' hyperthyroidism. Both conserved end residues are part of each CDR3. The order of the fields is J gene, V gene, D gene, clone size, CDR3 protein, CDR3 DNA. A D gene is named only where the DNA matches it firmly. Not all rows give a size; the values are once, few, many and, for expanded clones, a class.

j_call: TRBJ2-7; v_call: TRBV3-1; d_call: TRBD2; clone_size: many; cdr3_aa: CASSQDSSGRRFEEYF; cdr3_nt: TGTGCCAGCAGCCAAGACTCTAGCGGGAGAAGGTTCGAGGAGTACTTC
j_call: TRBJ1-2; v_call: TRBV24-1; d_call: NA; clone_size: NA; cdr3_aa: CATSDPPAGYTF; cdr3_nt: TGTGCCACCAGTGATCCCCCCGCGGGCTACACCTTC
j_call: TRBJ2-7; v_call: TRBV20-1; d_call: TRBD1; clone_size: many; cdr3_aa: CSAESGTGTWEQYF; cdr3_nt: TGCAGTGCTGAGTCCGGGACAGGGACTTGGGAGCAGTACTTC
j_call: TRBJ2-2; v_call: TRBV12-5; d_call: NA; clone_size: many; cdr3_aa: CASPNSGKNTGELFF; cdr3_nt: TGTGCTAGTCCGAATAGCGGAAAGAACACCGGGGAGCTGTTTTTT
j_call: TRBJ1-2; v_call: TRBV5-1; d_call: NA; clone_size: NA; cdr3_aa: CASSLPGPANYGYTF; cdr3_nt: TGCGCCAGCAGTCTCCCGGGGCCAGCTAACTATGGCTACACCTTC
j_call: TRBJ2-2; v_call: TRBV13; d_call: TRBD1; clone_size: NA; cdr3_aa: CASSHGEEQGVRSGELFF; cdr3_nt: TGTGCCAGCAGCCACGGAGAGGAACAGGGGGTTCGGTCCGGGGAGCTGTTTTTT
j_call: TRBJ2-5; v_call: TRBV12-3/TRBV12-4; d_call: NA; clone_size: NA; cdr3_aa: CVSSLLVEIQYF; cdr3_nt: TGTGTCAGCAGTTTACTGGTGGAGATCCAGTACTTC
j_call: TRBJ2-2; v_call: TRBV20-1; d_call: NA; clone_size: many; cdr3_aa: CSASAAVGTGELFF; cdr3_nt: TGCAGTGCTAGCGCCGCCGTAGGGACCGGGGAGCTGTTTTTT
j_call: TRBJ2-5; v_call: TRBV6-2/TRBV6-3; d_call: TRBD2; clone_size: few; cdr3_aa: CASSYSFKTSDFQETQYF; cdr3_nt: TGTGCCAGCAGTTACTCATTCAAGACTAGCGATTTCCAAGAGACCCAGTACTTC
j_call: TRBJ1-1; v_call: TRBV12-3/TRBV12-4; d_call: TRBD1; clone_size: many; cdr3_aa: CASRRRTGGAGVAEAFF; cdr3_nt: TGTGCCAGCAGGCGCCGCACAGGGGGGGCTGGGGTGGCTGAAGCTTTCTTT
j_call: TRBJ2-7; v_call: TRBV7-2; d_call: NA; clone_size: NA; cdr3_aa: CASASSYSDEQYF; cdr3_nt: TGTGCCAGCGCGTCTAGCTACTCTGACGAGCAGTACTTC
j_call: TRBJ1-5; v_call: TRBV24-1; d_call: NA; clone_size: many; cdr3_aa: CATSDLLATNQPQHF; cdr3_nt: TGTGCCACCAGTGATTTGTTAGCTACCAATCAGCCCCAGCATTTT